This TCR beta chain was identified in a study of cytomegalovirus exposure and HLA in healthy donors. In the study overall: Later analysis reported that the roughly 120 validation repertoires shared the platform of the approximately 670 first-cohort repertoires.

Sequencing was performed with immunoSEQ multiplex PCR; in TCRdb, only in-frame clones are kept and a portion is missing. The data hold 200,000 to 300,000 clones, with 87% observed a single time. Worth noting for this clone: Its antigen is unknown.

The CDR3 totals 15 residues. The germline CDR1 and CDR2 sequences are LGHNA and YSLEER. After removal of 4 bases from V and 5 bases from J, the junction contained 6 bases not matched to a gene. Study observations and caveats: In a later analysis, first-cohort TCR clusters were found to tend to co-occur in the roughly 120 validation repertoires. Under in vitro conditions, a few CMV-associated chains were confirmed as specific for CMV antigens.

V gene TRBV4-3 combines with J gene TRBJ2-2; 8 bases are a match to TRBD1. The source material was PBMCs. This TCR was recovered from a man between 18 and 29 years old in good health and CMV-seronegative. The DNA for the CDR3 is TGCGCCAGCAGCCGTGAGACAGGGGTGACCGGGGAGCTGTTTTTT. It codes for CASSRETGVTGELFF.